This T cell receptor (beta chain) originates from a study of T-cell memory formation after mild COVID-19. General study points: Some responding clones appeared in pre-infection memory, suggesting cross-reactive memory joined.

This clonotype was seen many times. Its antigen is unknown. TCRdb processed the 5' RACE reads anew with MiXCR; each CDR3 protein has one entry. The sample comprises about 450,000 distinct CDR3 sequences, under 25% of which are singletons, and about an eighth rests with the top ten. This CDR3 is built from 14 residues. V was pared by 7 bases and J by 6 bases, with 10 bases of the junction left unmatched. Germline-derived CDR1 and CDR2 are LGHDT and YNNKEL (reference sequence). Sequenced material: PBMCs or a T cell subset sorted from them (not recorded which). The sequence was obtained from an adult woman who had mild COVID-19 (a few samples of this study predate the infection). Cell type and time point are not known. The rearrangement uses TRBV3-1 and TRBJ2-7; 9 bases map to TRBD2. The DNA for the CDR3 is TGTGCCAGCACCCCCGCTAGCGGGGTTTTCGAGCAGTACTTC. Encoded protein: CASTPASGVFEQYF.